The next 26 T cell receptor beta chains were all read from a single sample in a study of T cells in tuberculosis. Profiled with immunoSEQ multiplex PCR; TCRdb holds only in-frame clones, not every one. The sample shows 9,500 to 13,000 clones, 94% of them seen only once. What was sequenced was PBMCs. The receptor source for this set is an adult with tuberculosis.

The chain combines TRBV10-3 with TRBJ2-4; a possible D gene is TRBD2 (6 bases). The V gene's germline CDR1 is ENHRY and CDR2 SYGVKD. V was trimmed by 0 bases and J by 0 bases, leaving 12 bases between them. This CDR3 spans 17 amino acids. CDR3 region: CAISESRGRLAKNIQYF. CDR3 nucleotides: TGTGCCATCAGTGAGTCCCGGGGGAGGTTAGCCAAAAACATTCAGTACTTC.

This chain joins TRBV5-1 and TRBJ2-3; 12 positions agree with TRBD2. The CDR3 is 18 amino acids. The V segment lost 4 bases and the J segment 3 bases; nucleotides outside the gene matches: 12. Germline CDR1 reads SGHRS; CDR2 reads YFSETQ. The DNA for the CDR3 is TGCGCCAGCAGCCCGAACCCCCTAGCGGGGGGGGATACAGATACGCAGTATTTT. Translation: CASSPNPLAGGDTDTQYF. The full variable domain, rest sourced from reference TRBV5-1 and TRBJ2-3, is KAGVTQTPRYLIKTRGQQVTLSCSPISGHRSVSWYQQTPGQGLQFLFEYFSETQRNKGNFPGRFSGRQFSNSRSEMNVSTLELGDSALYLCASSPNPLAGGDTDTQYFGPGTRLTVL.

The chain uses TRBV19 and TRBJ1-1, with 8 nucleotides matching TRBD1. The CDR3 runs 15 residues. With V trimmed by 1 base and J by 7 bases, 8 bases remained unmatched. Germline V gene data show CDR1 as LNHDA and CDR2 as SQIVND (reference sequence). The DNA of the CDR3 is TGTGCCAGTAGTATAGCGGACAGGGTCCTAGATGAAGCTTTCTTT. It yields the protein CASSIADRVLDEAFF.

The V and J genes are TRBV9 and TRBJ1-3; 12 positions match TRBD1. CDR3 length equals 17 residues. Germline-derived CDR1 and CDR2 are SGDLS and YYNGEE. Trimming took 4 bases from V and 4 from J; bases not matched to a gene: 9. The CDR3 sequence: CASSNPGQGASGNTIYF. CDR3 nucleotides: TGTGCCAGCAGCAACCCGGGACAGGGGGCTTCGGGAAACACCATATATTTT.

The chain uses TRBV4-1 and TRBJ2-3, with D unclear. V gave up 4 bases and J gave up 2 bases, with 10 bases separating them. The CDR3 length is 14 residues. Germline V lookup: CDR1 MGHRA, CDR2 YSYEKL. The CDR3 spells CASSPGPFTDTQYF. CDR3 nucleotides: TGCGCCAGCAGCCCTGGCCCTTTCACAGATACGCAGTATTTT.

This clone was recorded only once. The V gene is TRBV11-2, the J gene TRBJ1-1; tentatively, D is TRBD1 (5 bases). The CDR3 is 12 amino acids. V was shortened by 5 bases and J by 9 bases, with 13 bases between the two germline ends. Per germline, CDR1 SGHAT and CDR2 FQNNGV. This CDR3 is CASSADQGKAFF. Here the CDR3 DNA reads TGTGCCAGCAGCGCAGATCAGGGCAAAGCTTTCTTT.

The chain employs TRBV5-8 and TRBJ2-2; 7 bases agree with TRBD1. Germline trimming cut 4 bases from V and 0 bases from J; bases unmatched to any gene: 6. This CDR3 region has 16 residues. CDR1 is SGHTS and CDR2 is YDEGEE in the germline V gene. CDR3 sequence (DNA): TGTGCCAGCAGCCGGGGACAGACATCGAACACCGGGGAGCTGTTTTTT. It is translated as CASSRGQTSNTGELFF.

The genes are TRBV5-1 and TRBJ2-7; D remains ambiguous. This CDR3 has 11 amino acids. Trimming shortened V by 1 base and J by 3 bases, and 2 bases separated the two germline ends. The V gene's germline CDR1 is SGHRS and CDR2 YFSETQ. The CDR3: CASSLYYEQYF. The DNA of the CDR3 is TGCGCCAGCAGCTTGTACTACGAGCAGTACTTC.

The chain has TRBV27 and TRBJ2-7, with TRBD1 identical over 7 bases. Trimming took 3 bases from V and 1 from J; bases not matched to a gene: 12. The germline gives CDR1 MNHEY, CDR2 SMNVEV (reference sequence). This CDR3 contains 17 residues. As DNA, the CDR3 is TGTGCCAGCAGTTTTAGAATTGCCTCGGGACAGTCCTACGAGCAGTACTTC. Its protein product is CASSFRIASGQSYEQYF.

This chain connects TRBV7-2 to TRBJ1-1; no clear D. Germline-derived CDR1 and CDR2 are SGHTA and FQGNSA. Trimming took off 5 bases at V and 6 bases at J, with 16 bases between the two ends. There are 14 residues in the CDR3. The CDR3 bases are TGTGCCAGCAGCGAACACCCAATGGGCGCTGAAGCTTTCTTT. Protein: CASSEHPMGAEAFF.

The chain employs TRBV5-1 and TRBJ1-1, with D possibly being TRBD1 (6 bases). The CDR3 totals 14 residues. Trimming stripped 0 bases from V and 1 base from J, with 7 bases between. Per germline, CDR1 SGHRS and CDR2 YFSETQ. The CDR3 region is CASSLVQGNTEAFF. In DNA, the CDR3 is TGCGCCAGCAGCTTGGTACAGGGGAACACTGAAGCTTTCTTT.

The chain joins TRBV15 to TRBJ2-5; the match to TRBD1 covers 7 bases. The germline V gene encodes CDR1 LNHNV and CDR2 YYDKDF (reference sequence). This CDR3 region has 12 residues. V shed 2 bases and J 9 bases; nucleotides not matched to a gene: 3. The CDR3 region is CATSRQGVAQYF. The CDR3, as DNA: TGTGCCACCAGCAGACAGGGGGTGGCCCAGTACTTC.

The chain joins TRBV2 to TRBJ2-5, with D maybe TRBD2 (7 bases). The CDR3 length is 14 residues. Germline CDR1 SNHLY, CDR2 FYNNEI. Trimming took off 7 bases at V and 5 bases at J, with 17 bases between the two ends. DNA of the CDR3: TGTGCCAGCACTTGGGGGGGCGCCGGGGAGACCCAGTACTTC. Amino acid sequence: CASTWGGAGETQYF.

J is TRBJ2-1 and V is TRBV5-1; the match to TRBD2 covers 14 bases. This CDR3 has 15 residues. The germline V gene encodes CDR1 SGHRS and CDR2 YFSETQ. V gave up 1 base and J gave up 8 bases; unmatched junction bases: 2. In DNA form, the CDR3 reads TGCGCCAGCAGCTTGAGACTAGCGGGAGGGCATGAGCAGTTCTTC. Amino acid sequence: CASSLRLAGGHEQFF.

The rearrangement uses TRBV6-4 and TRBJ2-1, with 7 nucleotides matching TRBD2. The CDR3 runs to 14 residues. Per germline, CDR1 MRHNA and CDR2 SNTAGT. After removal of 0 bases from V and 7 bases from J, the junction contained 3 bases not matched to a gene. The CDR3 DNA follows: TGTGCCAGCAGTGACTCGACCGGGGGGAATGAGCAGTTCTTC. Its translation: CASSDSTGGNEQFF.

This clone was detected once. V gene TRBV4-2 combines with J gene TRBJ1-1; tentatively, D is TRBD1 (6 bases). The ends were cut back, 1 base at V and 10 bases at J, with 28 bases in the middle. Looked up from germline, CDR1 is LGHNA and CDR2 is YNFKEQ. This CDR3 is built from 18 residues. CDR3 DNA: TGTGCCAGCAGCCAAGTTACACCGGAAGCCAGCTCTGGGGGCGCAGCTTTCTTT. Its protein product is CASSQVTPEASSGGAAFF.

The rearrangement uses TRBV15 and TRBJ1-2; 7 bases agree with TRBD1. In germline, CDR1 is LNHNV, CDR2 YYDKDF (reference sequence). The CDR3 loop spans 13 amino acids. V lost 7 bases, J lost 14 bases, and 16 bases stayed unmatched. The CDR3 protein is CATNPRDRGPQTF. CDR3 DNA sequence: TGTGCCACCAACCCGAGGGACAGAGGTCCGCAAACCTTC.

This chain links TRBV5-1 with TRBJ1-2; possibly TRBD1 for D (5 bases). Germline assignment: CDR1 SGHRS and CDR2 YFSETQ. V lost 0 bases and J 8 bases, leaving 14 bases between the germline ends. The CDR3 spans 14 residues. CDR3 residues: CASSLGTGGYGYTF. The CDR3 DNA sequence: TGCGCCAGCAGCTTGGGTACGGGGGGGTACGGCTACACCTTC.

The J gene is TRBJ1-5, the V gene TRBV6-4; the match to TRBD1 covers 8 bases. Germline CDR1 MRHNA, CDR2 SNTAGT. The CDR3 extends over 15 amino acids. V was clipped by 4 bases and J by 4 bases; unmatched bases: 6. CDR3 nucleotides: TGTGCCAGCAGTGTCCGGGACAGGTTTAATCAGCCCCAGCATTTT. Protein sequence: CASSVRDRFNQPQHF.

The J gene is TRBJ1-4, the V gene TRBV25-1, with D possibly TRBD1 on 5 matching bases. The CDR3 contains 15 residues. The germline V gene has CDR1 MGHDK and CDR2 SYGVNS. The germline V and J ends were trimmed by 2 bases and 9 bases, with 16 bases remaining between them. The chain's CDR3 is CASSEGWQGRKKLFF. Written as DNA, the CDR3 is TGTGCCAGCAGTGAAGGATGGCAGGGTAGGAAAAAACTGTTTTTT.

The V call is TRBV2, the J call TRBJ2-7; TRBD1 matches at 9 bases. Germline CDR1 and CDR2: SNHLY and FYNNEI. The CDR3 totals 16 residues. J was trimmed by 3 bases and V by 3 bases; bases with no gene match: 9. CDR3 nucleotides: TGTGCCAGCAGTGACCCGACGGGACAGGGTCACTACGAGCAGTACTTC. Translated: CASSDPTGQGHYEQYF.

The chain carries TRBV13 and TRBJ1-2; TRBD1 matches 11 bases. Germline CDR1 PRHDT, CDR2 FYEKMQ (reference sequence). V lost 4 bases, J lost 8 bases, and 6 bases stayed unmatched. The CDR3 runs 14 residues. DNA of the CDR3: TGTGCCAGCAGCTCCGGACAGGGGGCTTGGGGCTACACCTTC. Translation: CASSSGQGAWGYTF.

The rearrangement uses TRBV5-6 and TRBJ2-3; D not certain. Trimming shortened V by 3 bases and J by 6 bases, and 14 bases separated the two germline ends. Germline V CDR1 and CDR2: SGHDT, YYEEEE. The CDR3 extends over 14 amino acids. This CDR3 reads CASSSNSPWDTQYF. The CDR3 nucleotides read TGTGCCAGCAGCTCGAACAGTCCATGGGATACGCAGTATTTT.

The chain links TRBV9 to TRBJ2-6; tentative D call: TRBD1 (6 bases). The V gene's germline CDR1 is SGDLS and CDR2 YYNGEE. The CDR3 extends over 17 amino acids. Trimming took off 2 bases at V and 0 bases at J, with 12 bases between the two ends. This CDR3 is CASSVTGSASGANVLTF. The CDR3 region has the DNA TGTGCCAGCAGCGTTACAGGGTCAGCCTCTGGGGCCAACGTCCTGACTTTC.

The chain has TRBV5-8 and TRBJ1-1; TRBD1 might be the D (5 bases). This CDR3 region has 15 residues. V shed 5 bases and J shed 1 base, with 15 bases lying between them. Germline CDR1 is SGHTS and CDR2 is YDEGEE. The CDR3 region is CASRSGLGGNTEAFF. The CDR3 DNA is TGTGCCAGCAGGTCAGGGTTGGGAGGGAACACTGAAGCTTTCTTT.

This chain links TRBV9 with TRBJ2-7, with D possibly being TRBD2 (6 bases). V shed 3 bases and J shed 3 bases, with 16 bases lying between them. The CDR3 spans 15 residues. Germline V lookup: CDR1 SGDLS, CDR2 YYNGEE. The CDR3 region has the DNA TGTGCCAGCAGCGGGACACCGGGACTCAGCTACGAGCAGTACTTC. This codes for CASSGTPGLSYEQYF.